What follows describes a single T cell receptor beta chain. The sample belongs to a study of blood T cell repertoires in COVID-19. Study-level background: There were acute and convalescent COVID-19 samples, and they came from the United States, Italy and Spain. Nucleic acid was either cDNA or gDNA, and it came from T cells, B-cell-depleted T cells, or PBMCs.

Patients in Seattle were enrolled during active infection, then followed longitudinally. Original processing methods: Amplification of reference gene primers provided the estimated nucleated cell counts. Generated by immunoSEQ multiplex PCR, the TCRdb table keeps only in-frame clones and is missing some. The V and J calls and clone size were taken over from that table, and D and trimming were inferred from the DNA. The sample comprises more than 250,000 clones, around 88% of which are singletons, and 1.6% rests with the top ten. The germline V gene has CDR1 SGHRS and CDR2 YFSETQ. CDR3 length: 13 residues. Trimming cost V 5 bases and J 5 bases, with 13 bases left between them.

This TCR came from a woman aged 30 to 39 with COVID-19, enrolled during active disease. The rearrangement links TRBV5-1 to TRBJ1-1; D might be TRBD1 (6 bases). Specimen: peripheral blood. CDR3 loop: CASSSDRLTEAFF. Here the CDR3 DNA reads TGCGCCAGCAGTTCCGACAGGTTAACTGAAGCTTTCTTT.